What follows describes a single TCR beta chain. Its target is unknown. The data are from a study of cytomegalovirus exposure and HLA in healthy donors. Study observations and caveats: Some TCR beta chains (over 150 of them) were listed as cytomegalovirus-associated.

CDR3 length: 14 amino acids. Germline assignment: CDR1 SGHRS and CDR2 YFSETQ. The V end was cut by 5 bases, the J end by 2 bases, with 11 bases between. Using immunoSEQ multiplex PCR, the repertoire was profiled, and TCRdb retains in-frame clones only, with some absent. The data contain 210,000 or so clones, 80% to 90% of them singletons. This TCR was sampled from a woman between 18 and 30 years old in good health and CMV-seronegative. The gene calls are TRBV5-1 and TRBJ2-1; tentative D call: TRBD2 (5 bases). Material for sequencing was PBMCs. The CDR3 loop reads CASSEGDTYNEQFF. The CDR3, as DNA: TGCGCCAGCAGTGAGGGAGACACCTACAATGAGCAGTTCTTC. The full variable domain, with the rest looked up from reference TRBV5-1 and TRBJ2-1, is KAGVTQTPRYLIKTRGQQVTLSCSPISGHRSVSWYQQTPGQGLQFLFEYFSETQRNKGNFPGRFSGRQFSNSRSEMNVSTLELGDSALYLCASSEGDTYNEQFFGPGTRLTVL.